This T cell receptor beta chain was retrieved from a study of shared clonotypes between healthy human individuals. CD45RO-negative, CCR7-selected cells formed the naive CD8 fraction, which excluded terminally differentiated effector memory CD45RA+ cells. The study ran the assay at deep level. Genomic DNA belonging to each subset was distributed in equal measure over several immunoSEQ plates. Per the authors' pipeline: Filtering was not the same, since immunoSEQ gave junction-only sequences without quality scores. The assay was immunoSEQ multiplex PCR, and TCRdb's table has in-frame clones only and misses some. D and trimming come from the DNA, and the V and J calls and clone size come from that table. The repertoire consists of fewer than 800,000 clones, with 90% to 95% occurring once and the leading ten covering approximately 24%. Sequencing was carried out using naive CD8+ T cells sorted from blood. The receptor comes from a man between 25 and 39 years old in good health.

The DNA of the CDR3 is TGTGCCAGCAGCCCGACAGGGATGGGCACCATATATTTT. Translated: CASSPTGMGTIYF. The chain carries TRBV5-4 and TRBJ1-3; 7 bases map to TRBD1. Looked up from germline, CDR1 is SGHNT and CDR2 is YYREEE (reference sequence). CDR3 length: 13 residues. J gave up 9 bases and V 4 bases, and 7 bases lay outside the gene matches. Drawing the rest from reference TRBV5-4 and TRBJ1-3, the complete variable domain is ETGVTQSPTHLIKTRGQQVTLRCSSQSGHNTVSWYQQALGQGPQFIFQYYREEENGRGNFPPRFSGLQFPNYSSELNVNALELDDSALYLCASSPTGMGTIYFGEGSWLTVV.